A selection of T cell receptor beta chains follows, all from one sample in a study of blood T cell repertoires in COVID-19. The repertoire was sequenced with immunoSEQ multiplex PCR; TCRdb's copy has only in-frame clones and lacks some. The table shows a few hundred thousand clones, with 82% occurring only once. Source material: peripheral blood. The receptors here all came from a woman aged 18-35 years with acute or convalescent COVID-19. The CDR3 runs from the conserved cysteine through the conserved F or W. D genes are given only for firm matches. For some rows the clone size is stated as once, few or many, or as a class when expanded; others skip it.

abundance: NA; d_gene: TRBD2; j_gene: TRBJ2-3; v_gene: TRBV7-2; CDR3aa: CASSAEGTRADTQYF; CDR3nt: TGTGCCAGCAGCGCCGAGGGGACTAGGGCAGATACGCAGTATTTT
abundance: NA; d_gene: TRBD2; j_gene: TRBJ2-7; v_gene: TRBV10-3; CDR3aa: CAISGSTSGSGDEQYF; CDR3nt: TGTGCCATCAGTGGGTCTACTAGCGGGTCGGGGGACGAGCAGTACTTC
abundance: NA; d_gene: NA; j_gene: TRBJ1-3; v_gene: TRBV9; CDR3aa: CASSETGPISGNTIYF; CDR3nt: TGTGCCAGCAGCGAGACAGGCCCTATCTCTGGAAACACCATATATTTT
abundance: NA; d_gene: NA; j_gene: TRBJ1-2; v_gene: TRBV6-5; CDR3aa: CASSYSVSPREGYTF; CDR3nt: TGTGCCAGCAGTTACTCTGTTTCTCCCAGGGAAGGCTACACCTTC
abundance: NA; d_gene: TRBD2; j_gene: TRBJ2-1; v_gene: TRBV5-1; CDR3aa: CASSLGAGGPGEQFF; CDR3nt: TGCGCCAGCAGCTTGGGTGCGGGAGGGCCGGGTGAGCAGTTCTTC
abundance: NA; d_gene: TRBD2; j_gene: TRBJ2-7; v_gene: TRBV15; CDR3aa: CATRGTSGNSYEQYF; CDR3nt: TGTGCCACCAGGGGGACTAGCGGGAACTCCTACGAGCAGTACTTC
abundance: NA; d_gene: NA; j_gene: TRBJ2-2; v_gene: TRBV12-3/TRBV12-4; CDR3aa: CASSSGLTGELFF; CDR3nt: TGTGCCAGCAGTTCAGGGCTCACCGGGGAGCTGTTTTTT
abundance: NA; d_gene: NA; j_gene: TRBJ1-6; v_gene: TRBV13; CDR3aa: CASSFYSGHNSPLHF; CDR3nt: TGTGCCAGCAGCTTTTATTCAGGTCATAATTCACCCCTCCACTTT
abundance: NA; d_gene: NA; j_gene: TRBJ2-7; v_gene: TRBV28; CDR3aa: CASSFSQGTYEQYF; CDR3nt: TGTGCCAGCAGTTTCAGCCAGGGGACCTACGAGCAGTACTTC
abundance: NA; d_gene: NA; j_gene: TRBJ2-7; v_gene: TRBV2; CDR3aa: CASSPQGGGDYEQYF; CDR3nt: TGTGCCAGCAGCCCCCAGGGGGGTGGGGACTACGAGCAGTACTTC
abundance: NA; d_gene: TRBD2; j_gene: TRBJ2-3; v_gene: TRBV29-1; CDR3aa: CSVETSVATDTQYF; CDR3nt: TGCAGCGTTGAAACTAGCGTCGCCACAGATACGCAGTATTTT
abundance: NA; d_gene: NA; j_gene: TRBJ1-6; v_gene: TRBV9; CDR3aa: CASSPQGGLSPLHF; CDR3nt: TGTGCCAGCAGCCCCCAGGGAGGCCTTTCACCCCTCCACTTT
abundance: NA; d_gene: NA; j_gene: TRBJ1-6; v_gene: TRBV7-9; CDR3aa: CASSPRGAGYGNSPLHF; CDR3nt: TGTGCCAGCAGCCCTCGGGGGGCAGGGTACGGTAATTCACCCCTCCACTTT
abundance: NA; d_gene: NA; j_gene: TRBJ2-2; v_gene: TRBV29-1; CDR3aa: CSVEDARGYGELFF; CDR3nt: TGCAGCGTTGAAGACGCTAGAGGTTACGGGGAGCTGTTTTTT
abundance: few; d_gene: NA; j_gene: TRBJ1-1; v_gene: TRBV15; CDR3aa: CATSRVGQTSEAFF; CDR3nt: TGTGCCACCAGCAGAGTCGGACAGACCTCTGAAGCTTTCTTT
abundance: NA; d_gene: NA; j_gene: TRBJ2-7; v_gene: TRBV6-5; CDR3aa: CASSWGRDYEQYF; CDR3nt: TGTGCCAGCAGTTGGGGCAGAGACTACGAGCAGTACTTC
abundance: NA; d_gene: TRBD2; j_gene: TRBJ2-3; v_gene: TRBV18; CDR3aa: CASSLSGTSGRNTDTQYF; CDR3nt: TGTGCCAGCTCACTATCCGGGACTAGCGGGAGGAATACAGATACGCAGTATTTT
abundance: NA; d_gene: TRBD2; j_gene: TRBJ2-1; v_gene: TRBV24-1; CDR3aa: CATSDRGRPNNEQFF; CDR3nt: TGTGCCACCAGTGATCGCGGGAGACCTAACAATGAGCAGTTCTTC
abundance: NA; d_gene: NA; j_gene: TRBJ1-1; v_gene: TRBV27; CDR3aa: CASSYGGAYEAFF; CDR3nt: TGTGCCAGCAGTTACGGGGGGGCCTATGAAGCTTTCTTT
abundance: NA; d_gene: NA; j_gene: TRBJ2-7; v_gene: TRBV23-1; CDR3aa: CASSHPVAGLAPNYEQYF; CDR3nt: TGCGCCAGCAGTCACCCAGTAGCTGGGCTAGCGCCTAACTACGAGCAGTACTTC
abundance: few; d_gene: NA; j_gene: TRBJ2-7; v_gene: TRBV12-3/TRBV12-4; CDR3aa: CASSPQRAGEQYF; CDR3nt: TGTGCCAGCAGTCCTCAAAGGGCGGGAGAGCAGTACTTC
abundance: NA; d_gene: NA; j_gene: TRBJ2-7; v_gene: TRBV4-1; CDR3aa: CASSQEVSGLSYEQYF; CDR3nt: TGCGCCAGCAGCCAAGAAGTGTCGGGTCTCTCCTACGAGCAGTACTTC
abundance: NA; d_gene: NA; j_gene: TRBJ1-5; v_gene: TRBV2; CDR3aa: CASSDGQPQHF; CDR3nt: TGTGCCAGCAGTGACGGTCAGCCCCAGCATTTT
abundance: NA; d_gene: TRBD2; j_gene: TRBJ2-1; v_gene: TRBV7-9; CDR3aa: CASSPTSGSSYNEQFF; CDR3nt: TGTGCCAGCAGCCCGACTAGCGGGAGCTCCTACAATGAGCAGTTCTTC
abundance: NA; d_gene: NA; j_gene: TRBJ2-2; v_gene: TRBV7-9; CDR3aa: CASSAPRLVSGELFF; CDR3nt: TGTGCCAGCAGCGCGCCCAGACTAGTCTCCGGGGAGCTGTTTTTT
abundance: NA; d_gene: TRBD1; j_gene: TRBJ2-7; v_gene: TRBV7-9; CDR3aa: CASSLLGQNIYEQYF; CDR3nt: TGTGCCAGCAGCCTATTGGGACAGAATATCTACGAGCAGTACTTC